A single sample gave rise to the 21 T cell receptor beta chains below, sequenced in a study of beta chain features in type 1 diabetes. Antigen specificity for these receptors is unknown. Sequenced material consisted of expressed TCRB transcripts (all of the isolated RNA was reverse transcribed). Some clones are missing from TCRdb's copy, which holds only in-frame ones; the method was immunoSEQ multiplex PCR. The sample contains 300,000 to 450,000 clones, 10% to 15% of which appear only once. General study findings and limits: Significant though moderate, a shortening of TCRB CDR3s appeared in all four CD4+ subsets of Type 1 diabetes patients.

The specimen was naive CD4+ T cells from blood. Every receptor here comes from a woman aged 18-29 years with type 1 diabetes.

This chain links TRBV18 with TRBJ2-3; D remains unclear. Per the germline V gene, CDR1 is KGHSH and CDR2 is LQKENI. Between the trimmed V and J ends, which lost 2 bases and 6 bases, there was a span of 15 bases. This CDR3 is built from 15 residues. The CDR3 sequence: CASSPSLSGADTQYF. CDR3 sequence (DNA): TGTGCCAGCTCACCATCTTTATCTGGAGCGGATACGCAGTATTTT.

This clone was seen only a few times. This sequence joins TRBV7-2 and TRBJ1-5; the D gene is possibly TRBD1 (5 bases). Germline assignment: CDR1 SGHTA and CDR2 FQGNSA. The CDR3 loop spans 14 amino acids. Trimming cost V 4 bases and J 2 bases, with 9 bases left between them. CDR3 region: CASSSRGGNQPQHF. The CDR3 DNA reads TGTGCCAGCAGCTCGCGGGGGGGCAATCAGCCCCAGCATTTT.

This sequence joins TRBV28 and TRBJ1-1; 7 nucleotides agree with TRBD1. The CDR3 loop spans 15 amino acids. The germline CDR1 and CDR2 sequences are MDHEN and SYDVKM. The V gene end was trimmed by 3 bases and the J gene end by 1 base; junction bases not matched to a gene: 5. The CDR3 DNA follows: TGTGCCAGCAGTTTTAGGGGGCTGGCGAACACTGAAGCTTTCTTT. This codes for CASSFRGLANTEAFF.

This clone was picked up a small number of times. The chain joins TRBV5-4 to TRBJ2-1; unclear D gene. The germline V gene encodes CDR1 SGHNT and CDR2 YYREEE (reference sequence). The CDR3 extends over 17 amino acids. Trimming took 6 bases from V and 1 from J, leaving 20 bases between them. As DNA, the CDR3 is TGTGCCAGCACCAGCCCATCCGCGGAGACGTCCTACAATGAGCAGTTCTTC. It specifies CASTSPSAETSYNEQFF.

The V gene is TRBV4-3, the J gene TRBJ1-5; 7 bases fit TRBD1. Germline-derived CDR1 and CDR2 are LGHNA and YSLEER. This CDR3 has 15 amino acids. The junction had 5 bases not matched to a gene; V was cut back by 2 bases and J by 4 bases. The CDR3 DNA follows: TGCGCCAGCAGCCAATCGACAGGGTGGAATCAGCCCCAGCATTTT. Its translation is CASSQSTGWNQPQHF.

In this sample, this clone turned up a few times. The chain employs TRBV4-3 and TRBJ2-2; possible D gene TRBD1, 6 bases. The CDR3 covers 15 residues. CDR1 is LGHNA, CDR2 YSLEER, per germline. Trimming removed 3 bases from V and 4 bases from J, with 12 bases in between. DNA for the CDR3: TGCGCCAGCAGCCAGAAGGACAGATCCACCGGGGAGCTGTTTTTT. This translates into CASSQKDRSTGELFF.

This clone was seen more than once but under ten times. The chain employs TRBV14 and TRBJ2-5; a weak D match, TRBD2 (7 bases). Germline CDR1 is SGHDN and CDR2 is FVKESK. This CDR3 is 15 amino acids long. Trimming removed 1 base from V and 1 base from J, with 10 bases in between. The CDR3 DNA reads TGTGCCAGCAGCCAAGTGGGGGGGCTCCAAGAGACCCAGTACTTC. It codes for CASSQVGGLQETQYF.

The genes are TRBV25-1 and TRBJ1-2; 10 bases agree with TRBD1. J was trimmed by 7 bases and V by 10 bases; bases with no gene match: 15. Germline CDR1 MGHDK, CDR2 SYGVNS. This CDR3 has 15 residues. The CDR3 nucleotides read TGTGCCAACACCCCCGGGACAGGGGTAGTAAGTGGCTACACCTTC. Its protein is CANTPGTGVVSGYTF.

The rearrangement joins TRBV10-3 to TRBJ2-7; TRBD1 aligns across 8 bases. The CDR3 sequence is 14 residues long. In germline, CDR1 is ENHRY, CDR2 SYGVKD. With 4 bases clipped from V and 4 bases from J, the junction kept 6 bases outside the gene matches. The CDR3 DNA reads as TGTGCCATCAGTGGCCGGGACAGGAGTTACGAGCAGTACTTC. This gives the protein CAISGRDRSYEQYF.

This clone was seen more than once but under ten times. The CDR3 DNA follows: TGTGCCAGCAGTTACGGGACAGGGAACTACGAGCAGTACTTC. Translation gives CASSYGTGNYEQYF. J is TRBJ2-7 and V is TRBV6-5, with TRBD1 identical over 9 bases. Losses at the gene ends were 2 bases for V and 3 bases for J; bases not matched to a gene: 2. Germline-derived CDR1 and CDR2 are MNHEY and SVGAGI. This CDR3 has 14 residues.

The V call is TRBV25-1, the J call TRBJ2-1; TRBD1 is a possible D gene (6 bases). V shed 5 bases and J shed 0 bases, with 17 bases lying between them. The CDR3 is 17 residues long. Germline V lookup: CDR1 MGHDK, CDR2 SYGVNS. The CDR3 loop is CASSKLQGGYSYNEQFF. For the CDR3, the DNA is TGTGCCAGCAGTAAGCTCCAAGGGGGATACTCCTACAATGAGCAGTTCTTC.

The chain has TRBV7-8 and TRBJ2-1; TRBD1 aligns across 9 bases. V shed 1 base, J shed 7 bases, and the junction held 8 bases outside the gene matches. Germline-derived CDR1 and CDR2 are SGHVS and FQNEAQ. The length of the CDR3 is 16 residues. This CDR3 is CASSLGPGQGSNEQFF. CDR3 in DNA: TGTGCCAGCAGCTTAGGGCCGGGACAGGGTTCGAATGAGCAGTTCTTC.

This chain uses TRBV11-2 with TRBJ2-5; 13 bases fit TRBD2. Per germline, CDR1 SGHAT and CDR2 FQNNGV. V lost 1 base to trimming and J lost 5 bases; unmatched junction nucleotides: 4. This CDR3 comprises 16 residues. CDR3 DNA sequence: TGTGCCAGCAGCTTAGGACTAGCGGGAGGTGCGGAGACCCAGTACTTC. It yields the protein CASSLGLAGGAETQYF.

This clone was counted between two and nine times. The rearrangement uses TRBV15 and TRBJ2-1; D remains unclear. Trimming removed 0 bases from V and 0 bases from J, with 6 bases in between. The CDR3 loop spans 15 amino acids. Germline assignment: CDR1 LNHNV and CDR2 YYDKDF (reference sequence). CDR3 region: CATSRELNSYNEQFF. The CDR3, as DNA: TGTGCCACCAGCAGAGAACTTAACTCCTACAATGAGCAGTTCTTC. Complete variable domain (other parts from reference TRBV15 and TRBJ2-1): DAMVIQNPRYQVTQFGKPVTLSCSQTLNHNVMYWYQQKSSQAPKLLFHYYDKDFNNEADTPDNFQSRRPNTSFCFLDIRSPGLGDTAMYLCATSRELNSYNEQFFGPGTRLTVL.

The genes are TRBV15 and TRBJ2-7, with 8 bases matching TRBD1. V lost 4 bases to trimming and J lost 4 bases; unmatched junction nucleotides: 6. CDR1 is LNHNV, CDR2 YYDKDF, per germline (reference sequence). The CDR3 runs to 14 residues. DNA of the CDR3: TGTGCCACCAGCATCGGACAGGGTTGGTACGAGCAGTACTTC. It specifies CATSIGQGWYEQYF.

This clone has just a few counts. This sequence joins TRBV18 and TRBJ1-1; no firm D call. This CDR3 comprises 13 residues. CDR1 and CDR2 from the germline V gene are KGHSH and LQKENI. V was clipped by 2 bases and J by 3 bases, with 7 bases between them. The CDR3 region is CASSPSGDTEAFF. The CDR3 coding sequence is TGTGCCAGCTCACCATCCGGGGACACTGAAGCTTTCTTT.

There are a few counts of this clone. The chain couples TRBV9 to TRBJ2-2; D perhaps matches TRBD2 (6 bases). V lost 3 bases and J 5 bases, leaving 14 bases between the germline ends. CDR3 length: 15 amino acids. Germline-derived CDR1 and CDR2 are SGDLS and YYNGEE. CDR3 sequence reads: CASSARLGLTGELFF. Written as DNA, the CDR3 is TGTGCCAGCAGCGCAAGACTAGGACTAACCGGGGAGCTGTTTTTT.

The chain combines TRBV29-1 with TRBJ1-1; possible D gene TRBD1, 6 bases. The germline V gene encodes CDR1 SQVTM and CDR2 ANQGSEA. Trimming left V 6 bases short and J 5 bases short, with 10 bases between. The CDR3 sequence is 11 residues long. The CDR3 here is CSVHRATEAFF. CDR3 in DNA: TGCAGCGTACACAGGGCAACTGAAGCTTTCTTT. Combining the CDR3 with reference TRBV29-1 and TRBJ1-1 gives the whole variable domain SAVISQKPSRDICQRGTSLTIQCQVDSQVTMMFWYRQQPGQSLTLIATANQGSEATYESGFVIDKFPISRPNLTFSTLTVSNMSPEDSSIYLCSVHRATEAFFGQGTRLTVV.

The rearrangement links TRBV7-2 to TRBJ1-6; tentatively, D is TRBD1 (5 bases). Trimming took 5 bases from V and 7 from J, leaving 12 bases between them. The germline CDR1 and CDR2 sequences are SGHTA and FQGNSA. This CDR3 spans 14 amino acids. CDR3 protein: CASSPIRGNSPLHF. The CDR3 DNA is TGTGCCAGCAGCCCCATACGGGGGAATTCACCCCTCCACTTT.

Only a few counts were recorded for this clone. The chain has TRBV30 and TRBJ1-1; 8 nucleotides match TRBD1. Germline V gene data show CDR1 as GTSNPN and CDR2 as SVGIG (reference sequence). The CDR3 extends over 14 amino acids. This CDR3 reads CARVRQGLNTEAFF. CDR3 DNA sequence: TGTGCGCGGGTCCGACAGGGGCTGAACACTGAAGCTTTCTTT.

This clone occurred a few times. V gene TRBV28 combines with J gene TRBJ1-1; 7 bases map to TRBD1. The length of the CDR3 is 13 residues. CDR1 MDHEN and CDR2 SYDVKM come from the germline V gene. V was pared by 7 bases and J by 3 bases, with 5 bases of the junction left unmatched. As DNA, the CDR3 is TGTGCCAGCACCGTCGGACAGGACACTGAAGCTTTCTTT. It specifies CASTVGQDTEAFF.